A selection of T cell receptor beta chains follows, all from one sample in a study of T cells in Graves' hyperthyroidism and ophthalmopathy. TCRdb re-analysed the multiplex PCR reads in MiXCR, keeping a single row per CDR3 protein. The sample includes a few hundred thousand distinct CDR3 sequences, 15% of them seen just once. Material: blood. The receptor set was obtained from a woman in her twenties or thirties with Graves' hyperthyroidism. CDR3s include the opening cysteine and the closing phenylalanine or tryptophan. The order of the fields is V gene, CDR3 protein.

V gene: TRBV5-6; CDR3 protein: CASSRPGEGGPIGSDTQYF
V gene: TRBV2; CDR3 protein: CASSGGSNEQFF
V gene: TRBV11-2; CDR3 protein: CASTHPGVEETQYF
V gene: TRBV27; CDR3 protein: CASSLTYGQNYGYTF
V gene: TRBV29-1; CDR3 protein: CSAQERRNTGELFF
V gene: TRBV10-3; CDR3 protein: CAISESGAGGVNEQFF
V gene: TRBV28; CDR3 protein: CASARQGGSNQPQHF
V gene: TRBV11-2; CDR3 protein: CASSLDPQETQYF
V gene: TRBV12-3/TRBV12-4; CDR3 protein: CASSWASGGTSYNEQFF
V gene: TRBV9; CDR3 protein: CASSVGGLPSTDTQYF
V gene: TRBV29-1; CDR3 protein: CSVERTSGIAYNEQFF
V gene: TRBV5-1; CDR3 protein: CASSWSGTPGNEQFF
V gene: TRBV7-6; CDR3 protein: CASSFIKGTKTEAFF
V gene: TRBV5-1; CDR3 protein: CASSLGGDRYNEQFF
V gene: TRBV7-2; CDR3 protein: CASSPAQLAGLPREQYF
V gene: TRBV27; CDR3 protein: CASSWRAGGIWQFF
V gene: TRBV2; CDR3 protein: CASANSDRAGNQPQHF
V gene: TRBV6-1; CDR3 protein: CASSLIRGFTNEKLFF
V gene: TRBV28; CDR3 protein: CASSLGGLAGGGEQFF
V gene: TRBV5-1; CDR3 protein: CASSLDGTLEQYF
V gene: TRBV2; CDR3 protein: CASRLLLSQPQHF
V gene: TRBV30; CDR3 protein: CAWSTGWDQPQHF
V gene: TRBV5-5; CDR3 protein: CASSPLVFDYNEQFF
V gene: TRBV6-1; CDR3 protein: CASSDPLAGGGSGELFF
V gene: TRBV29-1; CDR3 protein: CSGNRGDAEAFF
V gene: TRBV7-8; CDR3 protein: CASSQRTGGAYNEQFF
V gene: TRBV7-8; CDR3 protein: CASSLGGRNDQPQHF
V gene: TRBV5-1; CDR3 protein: CASSFTRDVSNEKLFF
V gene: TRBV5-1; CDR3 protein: CVSREVPNTGELFF
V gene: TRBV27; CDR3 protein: CASKIARGPYEQYF
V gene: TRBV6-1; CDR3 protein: CASSGQGGETQYF
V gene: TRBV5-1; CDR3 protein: CASSLEYISAGELFF
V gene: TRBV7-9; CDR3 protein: CASSPGHNNSPLHF
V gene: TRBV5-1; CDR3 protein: CASSSGQGAREQYF
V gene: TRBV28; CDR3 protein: CASSLDRGRYQPQHF
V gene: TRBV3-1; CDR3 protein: CASSHLGLARPGEQYF
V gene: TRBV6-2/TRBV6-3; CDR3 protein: CASSPTEETQYF
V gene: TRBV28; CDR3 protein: CASSSLADHQETQYF
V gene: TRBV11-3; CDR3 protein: CASSQNDRGRRNTEAFF
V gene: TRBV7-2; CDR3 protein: CASSARAGGLAETQYF
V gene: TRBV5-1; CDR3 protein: CASRETGSYNEQFF
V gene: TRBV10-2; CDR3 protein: CATRTSGGEQFF
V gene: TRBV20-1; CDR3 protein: CSARDFLMDSPLHF
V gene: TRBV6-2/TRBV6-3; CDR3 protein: CASQDPDQPQHF
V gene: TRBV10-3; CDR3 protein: CAIRHEGVGFNYGYTF